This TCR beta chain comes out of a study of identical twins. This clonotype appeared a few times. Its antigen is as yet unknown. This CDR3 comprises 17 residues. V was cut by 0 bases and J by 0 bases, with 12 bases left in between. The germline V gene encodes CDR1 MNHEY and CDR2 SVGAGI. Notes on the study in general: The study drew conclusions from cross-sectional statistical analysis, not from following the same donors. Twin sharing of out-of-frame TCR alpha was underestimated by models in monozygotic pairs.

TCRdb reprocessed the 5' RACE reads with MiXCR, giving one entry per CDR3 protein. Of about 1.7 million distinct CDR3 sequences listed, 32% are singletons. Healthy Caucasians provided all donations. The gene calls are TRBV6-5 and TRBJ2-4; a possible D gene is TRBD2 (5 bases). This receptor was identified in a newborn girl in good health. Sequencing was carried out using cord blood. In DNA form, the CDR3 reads TGTGCCAGCAGTTACTCGAGGACTTTAAGAGCCAAAAACATTCAGTACTTC. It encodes CASSYSRTLRAKNIQYF.